The present entry profiles one TCR gamma chain with its context. TCRdb's protein, taken from a much larger clone, differs from this DNA's translation at residue 9, likely owing to a read error; the protein displayed comes from the DNA. The V and J ends lost 1 base and 6 bases, in that order; junction bases with no gene match: 18. Germline assignment: CDR1 GITISATS and CDR2 ISYDGTV (reference sequence). The CDR3 extends over 17 amino acids. The entry originates in a study of human gamma delta and Vdelta1 T cells. TCRdb used CATT to re-call clones from the PCR reads. Altogether 900 to 950 gamma-chain clones are present, around 4% being singletons, with the ten largest covering about 65%.

Sequenced sample: naive CD27+ Vdelta1 gamma-delta T cells from blood. This sequence joins TRGV9 and TRGJ1 or TRGJ2. This clonotype was obtained from a human donor in good health. The CDR3 loop reads CALWEVDTREFSYKKLF. CDR3 coding DNA: TGTGCCTTGTGGGAGGTCGATACACGAGAGTTTTCTTATAAGAAACTCTTT.